The 3 T cell receptor beta chains below were found in one sample sequenced in a study of cytomegalovirus exposure and HLA in healthy donors. The PCR employed 60 Vbeta primers together with 13 Jbeta primers. The protocol was immunoSEQ multiplex PCR, while the TCRdb copy is restricted to in-frame clones and leaves out a portion. There are around 300,000 clones in the sample; 80% to 90% occur only once, and 1.5% to 2.5% lies in the top ten. The sample comprised PBMCs. All receptors derive from a woman in her thirties or forties in good health and CMV-seropositive.

This chain's CDR3 is CASSAVAANTGELFF. The CDR3 coding sequence is TGTGCCAGCAGCGCCGTAGCGGCAAACACCGGGGAGCTGTTTTTT. V gene TRBV9 combines with J gene TRBJ2-2; a weak D match, TRBD2 (6 bases). This CDR3 has 15 amino acids. Trimming shortened V by 3 bases and J by 2 bases, and 11 bases separated the two germline ends. CDR1 is SGDLS and CDR2 is YYNGEE in the germline V gene.

The chain links TRBV7-9 to TRBJ2-5; 7 bases match TRBD2. The germline V gene encodes CDR1 SEHNR and CDR2 FQNEAQ (reference sequence). The CDR3 is 16 amino acids. The ends lost 6 bases at V and 1 base at J; junction bases unmatched: 11. CDR3: CASRLGGFRSQETQYF. CDR3 sequence (DNA): TGTGCCAGCAGGCTGGGGGGGTTTAGGTCCCAAGAGACCCAGTACTTC.

The CDR3 is CASSNRISYEQYF. The CDR3 DNA follows: TGTGCCAGCAGCAACAGGATCTCCTACGAGCAGTACTTC. The chain uses TRBV28 and TRBJ2-7, with D tentatively TRBD1 (5 bases). The ends were cut back, 6 bases at V and 0 bases at J, with 9 bases in the middle. Per germline, CDR1 MDHEN and CDR2 SYDVKM. The CDR3 is 13 residues long.